This is a list of T cell receptor beta chains from one sample in a study of cytomegalovirus exposure and HLA in healthy donors. Profiling relied on immunoSEQ multiplex PCR, and the TCRdb table lists in-frame clones only, not all of them. The sample has 80,000 to 100,000 clones. Material for sequencing was PBMCs. These receptor sequences come from a man aged 45-60 years in good health and CMV-seronegative. CDR3s include the opening cysteine and the closing phenylalanine or tryptophan. A D gene is named only where the DNA matches it firmly.

J: TRBJ2-3; V: TRBV10-1; length: 13; D: NA; CDR3: CASSGALEDTQYF; DNA: TGCGCCAGCAGTGGGGCCTTAGAAGATACGCAGTATTTT
J: TRBJ2-7; V: TRBV7-9; length: 13; D: NA; CDR3: CASSLSSTYEQYF; DNA: TGTGCCAGCAGCTTAAGCTCAACCTACGAGCAGTACTTC
J: TRBJ1-6; V: TRBV21-1; length: 13; D: NA; CDR3: CASPTGILLPLHF; DNA: TGTGCCAGCCCGACAGGGATCCTCTTACCCCTCCACTTT
J: TRBJ2-1; V: TRBV5-1; length: 17; D: TRBD2; CDR3: CASSSPAGGLIYNEQFF; DNA: TGCGCCAGCAGCTCCCCAGCGGGGGGCCTTATTTACAATGAGCAGTTCTTC
J: TRBJ2-1; V: TRBV7-8; length: 15; D: NA; CDR3: CASSFWLAIYNEQFF; DNA: TGTGCCAGCAGCTTTTGGCTAGCGATCTACAATGAGCAGTTCTTC
J: TRBJ1-6; V: TRBV11-2; length: 15; D: NA; CDR3: CASSSPGLSNSPLHF; DNA: TGTGCCAGCAGCTCCCCGGGACTCTCCAATTCACCCCTCCACTTT
J: TRBJ1-3; V: TRBV7-3; length: 14; D: NA; CDR3: CAKAGAFAGNTIYF; DNA: TGTGCAAAGGCGGGGGCCTTTGCTGGAAACACCATATATTTT
J: TRBJ1-1; V: TRBV6-1; length: 14; D: NA; CDR3: CASSEFGMNTEAFF; DNA: TGTGCCAGCAGTGAATTTGGCATGAACACTGAAGCTTTCTTT
J: TRBJ2-7; V: TRBV28; length: 11; D: NA; CDR3: CASIFSYEQYF; DNA: TGTGCCAGCATCTTCTCCTACGAGCAGTACTTC
J: TRBJ2-7; V: TRBV18; length: 14; D: TRBD1; CDR3: CASSSGTGAYEQYF; DNA: TGTGCCAGCTCCTCCGGGACAGGGGCCTACGAGCAGTACTTC
J: TRBJ1-2; V: TRBV15; length: 14; D: NA; CDR3: CATSRDQAAYGYTF; DNA: TGTGCCACCAGCAGAGATCAGGCAGCCTATGGCTACACCTTC
J: TRBJ2-7; V: TRBV6-6; length: 14; D: NA; CDR3: CASSYGTLAYEQYF; DNA: TGTGCCAGCAGTTACGGGACACTGGCCTACGAGCAGTACTTC
J: TRBJ2-7; V: TRBV7-8; length: 16; D: TRBD1; CDR3: CASSLARTGKHYEQYF; DNA: TGTGCCAGCAGCTTAGCGCGGACAGGGAAACACTACGAGCAGTACTTC
J: TRBJ1-1; V: TRBV6-1; length: 15; D: NA; CDR3: CASSDRVWPNTEAFF; DNA: TGTGCCAGCAGTGATCGGGTCTGGCCGAACACTGAAGCTTTCTTT
J: TRBJ2-7; V: TRBV28; length: 14; D: NA; CDR3: CASSLPGGSYEQYF; DNA: TGTGCCAGCAGTTTGCCAGGTGGTTCATACGAGCAGTACTTC
J: TRBJ1-1; V: TRBV30; length: 14; D: NA; CDR3: CAWSSQGSLREAFF; DNA: TGTGCCTGGAGTTCCCAGGGTTCTTTGCGCGAAGCTTTCTTT
J: TRBJ1-4; V: TRBV6-1; length: 15; D: NA; CDR3: CASSEPWVGGEKLFF; DNA: TGTGCCAGCAGTGAACCATGGGTGGGGGGGGAAAAACTGTTTTTT
J: TRBJ1-4; V: TRBV2; length: 15; D: TRBD1; CDR3: CASSFGQASNEKLFF; DNA: TGTGCCAGCAGCTTCGGACAGGCGTCTAATGAAAAACTGTTTTTT
J: TRBJ1-1; V: TRBV7-9; length: 15; D: TRBD1; CDR3: CASSLVAGGGTEAFF; DNA: TGTGCCAGCAGCTTAGTGGCAGGGGGTGGCACTGAAGCTTTCTTT
J: TRBJ1-6; V: TRBV2; length: 16; D: TRBD1; CDR3: CARRTRVTGVNSPLHF; DNA: TGTGCCCGCCGAACGAGGGTCACAGGGGTTAATTCACCCCTCCACTTT
J: TRBJ2-7; V: TRBV28; length: 13; D: NA; CDR3: CASRDIAHYEQYF; DNA: TGTGCCAGCCGGGACATCGCCCACTACGAGCAGTACTTC
J: TRBJ2-5; V: TRBV2; length: 11; D: NA; CDR3: CASSVEETQYF; DNA: TGTGCCAGCAGTGTAGAGGAGACCCAGTACTTC
J: TRBJ1-2; V: TRBV6-5; length: 14; D: TRBD1; CDR3: CASSSPQGGNGYTF; DNA: TGTGCCAGCAGTTCGCCACAGGGGGGGAATGGCTACACCTTC
J: TRBJ2-5; V: TRBV7-2; length: 14; D: TRBD1; CDR3: CASSFQTGEETQYF; DNA: TGTGCCAGCAGCTTCCAGACAGGGGAAGAGACCCAGTACTTC
J: TRBJ2-7; V: TRBV28; length: 14; D: TRBD1; CDR3: CASSFDRGPYEQYF; DNA: TGTGCCAGCAGTTTTGACAGGGGCCCCTACGAGCAGTACTTC
J: TRBJ2-7; V: TRBV6-1; length: 15; D: TRBD2; CDR3: CAARNVGTSFYEQYF; DNA: TGTGCCGCCCGGAATGTCGGGACTAGCTTCTACGAGCAGTACTTC
J: TRBJ2-7; V: TRBV6-1; length: 11; D: NA; CDR3: CASMEKYEQYF; DNA: TGTGCCAGCATGGAGAAGTACGAGCAGTACTTC
J: TRBJ1-3; V: TRBV10-3; length: 15; D: NA; CDR3: CAITMGDTSGNTIYF; DNA: TGTGCCATCACCATGGGAGACACATCTGGAAACACCATATATTTT
J: TRBJ2-1; V: TRBV7-9; length: 16; D: NA; CDR3: CASSFLVGAIYNEQFF; DNA: TGTGCCAGCAGCTTCTTGGTGGGGGCCATCTACAATGAGCAGTTCTTC
J: TRBJ2-7; V: TRBV7-9; length: 15; D: TRBD1; CDR3: CASSKDGQGVYEQYF; DNA: TGTGCCAGCAGTAAAGACGGGCAGGGGGTCTACGAGCAGTACTTC
J: TRBJ2-3; V: TRBV5-6; length: 16; D: TRBD1; CDR3: CASSYFDRGIFDTQYF; DNA: TGTGCCAGCAGTTATTTCGACAGGGGGATTTTCGATACGCAGTATTTT
J: TRBJ1-1; V: TRBV28; length: 17; D: NA; CDR3: CASSLGQGVGSNTEAFF; DNA: TGTGCCAGCAGTTTGGGTCAGGGTGTGGGTTCGAACACTGAAGCTTTCTTT
J: TRBJ2-5; V: TRBV28; length: 14; D: TRBD1; CDR3: CASSSGQLQETQYF; DNA: TGTGCCAGCAGCTCGGGACAGCTTCAAGAGACCCAGTACTTC
J: TRBJ2-7; V: TRBV15; length: 11; D: NA; CDR3: CATSSLYEQYF; DNA: TGTGCCACCAGCAGCCTCTACGAGCAGTACTTC
J: TRBJ1-1; V: TRBV27; length: 16; D: NA; CDR3: CASRIDRHPWGTEAFF; DNA: TGTGCCAGCAGGATAGACAGGCATCCATGGGGCACTGAAGCTTTCTTT
J: TRBJ1-1; V: TRBV7-2; length: 14; D: NA; CDR3: CASSLRGDNTEAFF; DNA: TGTGCCAGCAGCTTACGTGGAGATAACACTGAAGCTTTCTTT
J: TRBJ1-1; V: TRBV14; length: 14; D: NA; CDR3: CASSQDGYVAEAFF; DNA: TGTGCCAGCAGCCAAGACGGGTATGTCGCTGAAGCTTTCTTT
J: TRBJ1-2; V: TRBV28; length: 15; D: TRBD1; CDR3: CASSATGGGDYGYTF; DNA: TGTGCCAGCAGTGCGACAGGGGGGGGAGACTATGGCTACACCTTC
J: TRBJ2-2; V: TRBV11-3; length: 16; D: NA; CDR3: CASSLDPSGRTGELFF; DNA: TGTGCCAGCAGCTTAGATCCCAGCGGAAGGACCGGGGAGCTGTTTTTT
J: TRBJ1-6; V: TRBV5-4; length: 18; D: TRBD1; CDR3: CASSSGTGGRSYNSPLHF; DNA: TGTGCCAGCAGCTCCGGGACAGGGGGTAGGTCCTATAATTCACCCCTCCACTTT
J: TRBJ1-2; V: TRBV28; length: 15; D: NA; CDR3: CASSLPPGQSYGYTF; DNA: TGTGCCAGCAGTTTACCTCCGGGACAAAGCTATGGCTACACCTTC
J: TRBJ1-1; V: TRBV5-1; length: 15; D: NA; CDR3: CASSLGLSRSFEAFF; DNA: TGCGCCAGCAGCTTGGGGTTGTCCAGATCCTTTGAAGCTTTCTTT
J: TRBJ1-5; V: TRBV2; length: 13; D: TRBD1; CDR3: CASRRTGDQPQHF; DNA: TGTGCCAGCAGAAGGACAGGGGATCAGCCCCAGCATTTT
J: TRBJ1-2; V: TRBV2; length: 18; D: NA; CDR3: CASSEWPNPRDTVDGYTF; DNA: TGTGCCAGCAGTGAATGGCCCAACCCCCGGGACACGGTGGATGGCTACACCTTC